These 3 T cell receptor beta chains originate from one sample sequenced in a study of blood T cell repertoires in COVID-19. Assay: immunoSEQ multiplex PCR; the TCRdb copy retains only in-frame clones and omits some. Of about 190,000 clones in the sample, 70% to 90% were seen once. Material for sequencing was peripheral blood. These receptors came from a man aged 25-45 years with acute or convalescent COVID-19.

V usage is TRBV7-9 and J usage is TRBJ1-6, with 7 bases fitting TRBD1. Germline V gene lookup returns CDR1 SEHNR and CDR2 FQNEAQ (reference sequence). The CDR3 is 16 residues long. Trimming removed 5 bases from V and 6 bases from J; junction bases left unmatched: 10. The DNA of the CDR3 is TGTGCCAGCAGCCCGACCGACAGGGTGGGTAATTCACCCCTCCACTTT. This encodes CASSPTDRVGNSPLHF.

V and J are TRBV20-1 and TRBJ2-2, with 9 bases fitting TRBD2. The CDR3 has 16 amino acids. V was clipped by 3 bases and J by 2 bases; unmatched bases: 7. Germline V gene sequence: CDR1 DFQATT, CDR2 SNEGSKA (reference sequence). For the CDR3, the DNA is TGCAGTGCTAGTCGGTCTGGGACTAGCAACACCGGGGAGCTGTTTTTT. This gives the protein CSASRSGTSNTGELFF.

The table lists this clone with a few counts. The V call is TRBV6-1, the J call TRBJ1-1; D is ambiguous. V lost 0 bases to trimming and J lost 6 bases, with 14 bases between them. Germline-derived CDR1 and CDR2 are MNHNS and SASEGT. This CDR3 spans 15 amino acids. Here the CDR3 DNA reads TGTGCCAGCAGTGAAGCCGGAGTGGGGAGCGCTGAAGCTTTCTTT. It translates to CASSEAGVGSAEAFF.